What follows describes a single TCR beta chain. Its antigen is currently unknown. These data originate in a study of PD-1 blockade in classical Hodgkin lymphoma. Findings and limits, study-wide: Among the patients, those starting nivolumab under 1 year after ASCT were excluded. Similar baseline diversity was found in complete responders and newly diagnosed patients. Newly diagnosed patients reportedly had lower baseline TCR diversity than healthy donors.

TCRdb keeps only in-frame clones here, not all; method: immunoSEQ multiplex PCR. The table shows some 20,000 clones, with roughly 82% occurring only once. Trimming cost V 8 bases and J 3 bases, with 11 bases left between them. The CDR3 length is 12 residues. Germline-derived CDR1 and CDR2 are SEHNR and FQNEAQ (reference sequence). Time point indicated: cycle 4 day 1 (C4D1), after around six weeks of nivolumab. Exposure to brentuximab vedotin varied, and each patient had relapsed following autologous stem cell transplantation. Thawed PBMCs supplied CD8+ T cells via magnetic negative selection. Patients had relapsed/refractory classical Hodgkin lymphoma with complete response, partial response or progressive disease as best response.

The specimen comprised CD8+ T cells from blood, sampled before the fourth cycle of nivolumab. The clonotype originates from a human donor with classical Hodgkin lymphoma. The chain is built from TRBV7-9 and TRBJ2-7; perhaps D is TRBD1 or TRBD2 (5 bases each). CDR3 sequence reads: CASDMRGYEQYF. Written as DNA, the CDR3 is TGTGCCAGCGACATGAGGGGCTACGAGCAGTACTTC.